This TCR beta chain was found in a study of T cells in Graves' hyperthyroidism and ophthalmopathy. Findings of the study overall: Blood samples included most of the expanded thyroid clonotypes exceeding 0.001.

This clonotype was found a few times. Its antigen is currently unknown. The investigators amplified TCR beta CDR3 regions from RNA transcripts. A set of HTBI primers served as the primers for a first-round RT-PCR of the TCR CDR3. TCRdb re-called the multiplex PCR reads through MiXCR, storing one row per CDR3 protein. The repertoire has 500,000 to 650,000 distinct CDR3 sequences, roughly 15% of them found once; the top ten carry approximately 12%. The clonotype was recovered from a woman aged 50 to 65 with Graves' ophthalmopathy. Sequenced material: blood.

The CDR3 nucleotides are TGTGCCTGGAGTGTACACAGCCCCAAAAACATTCAGTACTTC. Its translation: CAWSVHSPKNIQYF. This chain uses TRBV30 with TRBJ2-4; D gene ambiguous. This CDR3 region has 14 residues. The ends were cut back, 0 bases at V and 2 bases at J, with 8 bases in the middle. Germline V gene lookup returns CDR1 GTSNPN and CDR2 SVGIG (reference sequence).